The rows below give T cell receptor beta chains drawn from one sample of a study of CD8 T cells in ankylosing spondylitis. One entry per CDR3 protein, called by TCRdb with MiXCR from the 5' RACE reads. The data hold about 540,000 distinct CDR3 sequences, with roughly 13% observed a single time. Sequencing was done on a sample of blood, either unsorted or a sorted T cell fraction (not recorded which). Receptor source: a male donor with ankylosing spondylitis. Both conserved end residues are part of each CDR3. A D gene is named only where the DNA matches it firmly. Clone sizes are given selectively: once, few, many, or a class where the clone is expanded.

size: many
V: TRBV3-1
J: TRBJ2-3
D: TRBD2
CDR3: CASSPRTSGRRTDTQYF
DNA: TGTGCCAGCAGCCCCCGGACTAGCGGGAGACGCACAGATACGCAGTATTTT

size: few
V: TRBV7-9
J: TRBJ2-5
D: .
CDR3: CASSLEASRETQYF
DNA: TGTGCCAGCAGCTTAGAGGCTAGCCGAGAGACCCAGTACTTC

size: many
V: TRBV12-3/TRBV12-4
J: TRBJ2-1
D: TRBD1
CDR3: CASSTGTGGFNEQFF
DNA: TGTGCCAGCAGTACCGGGACAGGGGGCTTCAATGAGCAGTTCTTC

size: .
V: TRBV20-1
J: TRBJ2-5
D: TRBD2
CDR3: CSGGGLANQETQYF
DNA: TGCAGTGGGGGAGGGCTAGCGAACCAAGAGACCCAGTACTTC

size: few
V: TRBV18
J: TRBJ2-2
D: TRBD1
CDR3: CASSPTGGHTGELFF
DNA: TGTGCCAGCTCACCGACAGGGGGCCACACCGGGGAGCTGTTTTTT

size: few
V: TRBV29-1
J: TRBJ1-1
D: .
CDR3: CSAAPGNTEAFF
DNA: TGCAGCGCTGCCCCAGGGAACACTGAAGCTTTCTTT

size: .
V: TRBV6-1
J: TRBJ2-5
D: TRBD2
CDR3: CASSALAGGRETQYF
DNA: TGTGCCAGCAGTGCGTTAGCGGGAGGGCGAGAGACCCAGTACTTC

size: .
V: TRBV7-9
J: TRBJ2-5
D: TRBD1
CDR3: CASSWPGTAYQETQHF
DNA: TGTGCCAGCAGCTGGCCCGGGACAGCCTACCAAGAGACCCAGCACTTC

size: few
V: TRBV6-1
J: TRBJ2-1
D: .
CDR3: CASKGVFEWDEQFF
DNA: TGTGCCAGCAAAGGAGTTTTCGAGTGGGATGAGCAGTTCTTC

size: many
V: TRBV3-1
J: TRBJ2-7
D: TRBD2
CDR3: CASSHTGLSSYEQYF
DNA: TGTGCCAGCAGCCATACGGGACTAAGCTCCTACGAGCAGTACTTC

size: few
V: TRBV12-3/TRBV12-4
J: TRBJ2-1
D: TRBD2
CDR3: CASSLFSTSVDEQFF
DNA: TGTGCCAGCAGTTTATTCTCAACTAGCGTAGATGAGCAGTTCTTC